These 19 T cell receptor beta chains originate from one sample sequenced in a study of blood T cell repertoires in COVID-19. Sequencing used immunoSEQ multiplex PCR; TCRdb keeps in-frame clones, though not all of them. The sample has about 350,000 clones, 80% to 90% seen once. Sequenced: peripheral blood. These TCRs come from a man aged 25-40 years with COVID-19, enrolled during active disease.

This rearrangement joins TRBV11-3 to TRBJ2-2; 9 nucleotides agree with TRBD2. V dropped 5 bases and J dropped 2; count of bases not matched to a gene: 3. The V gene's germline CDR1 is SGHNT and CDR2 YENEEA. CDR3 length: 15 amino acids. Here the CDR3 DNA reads TGTGCCAGCAGCCCTAGCGGGGTCAACACCGGGGAGCTGTTTTTT. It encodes CASSPSGVNTGELFF.

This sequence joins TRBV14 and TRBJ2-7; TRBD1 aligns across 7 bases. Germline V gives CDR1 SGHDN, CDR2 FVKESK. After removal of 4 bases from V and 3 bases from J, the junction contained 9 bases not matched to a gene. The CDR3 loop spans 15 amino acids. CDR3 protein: CASSLWSQGDYEQYF. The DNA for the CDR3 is TGTGCCAGCAGCCTGTGGTCTCAGGGGGACTACGAGCAGTACTTC.

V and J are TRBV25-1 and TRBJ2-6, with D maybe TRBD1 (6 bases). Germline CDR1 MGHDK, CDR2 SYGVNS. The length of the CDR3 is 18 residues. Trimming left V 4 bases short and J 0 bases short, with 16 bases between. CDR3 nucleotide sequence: TGTGCCAGCAGTGGTAAGAGGGACACAAGCTCTGGGGCCAACGTCCTGACTTTC. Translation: CASSGKRDTSSGANVLTF.

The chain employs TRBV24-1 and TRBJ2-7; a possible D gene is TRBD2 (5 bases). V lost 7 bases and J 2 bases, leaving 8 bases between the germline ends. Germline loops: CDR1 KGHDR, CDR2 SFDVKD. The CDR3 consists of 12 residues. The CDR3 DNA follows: TGTGCCACCAGCGAGGGCCCCTACGAGCAGTACTTC. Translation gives CATSEGPYEQYF.

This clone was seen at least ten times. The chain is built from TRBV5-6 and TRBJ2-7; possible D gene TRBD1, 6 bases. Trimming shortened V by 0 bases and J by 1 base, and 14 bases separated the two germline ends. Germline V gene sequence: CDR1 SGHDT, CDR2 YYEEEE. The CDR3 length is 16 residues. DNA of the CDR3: TGTGCCAGCAGCTTGGGACTTCGGGACATGTCCTACGAGCAGTACTTC. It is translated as CASSLGLRDMSYEQYF.

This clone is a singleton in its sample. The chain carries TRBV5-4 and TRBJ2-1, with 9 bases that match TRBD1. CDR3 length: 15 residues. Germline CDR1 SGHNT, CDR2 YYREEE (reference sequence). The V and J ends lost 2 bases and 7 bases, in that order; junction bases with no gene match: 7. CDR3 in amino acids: CASSFRDRDSNEQFF. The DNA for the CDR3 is TGTGCCAGCAGCTTCCGGGACAGGGATTCAAATGAGCAGTTCTTC.

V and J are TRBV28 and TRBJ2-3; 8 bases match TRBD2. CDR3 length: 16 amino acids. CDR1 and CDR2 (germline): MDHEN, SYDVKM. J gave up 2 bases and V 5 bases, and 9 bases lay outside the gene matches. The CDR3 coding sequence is TGTGCCAGCAGTGCCCCGGGAGCGGGAGACACAGATACGCAGTATTTT. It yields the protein CASSAPGAGDTDTQYF.

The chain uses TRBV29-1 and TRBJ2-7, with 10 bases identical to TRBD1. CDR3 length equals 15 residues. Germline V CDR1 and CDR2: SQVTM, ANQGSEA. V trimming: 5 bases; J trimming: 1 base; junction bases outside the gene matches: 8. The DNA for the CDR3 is TGCAGCGTTTCTCCCCGGGACAGGGGTTCCTACGAGCAGTACTTC. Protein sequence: CSVSPRDRGSYEQYF.

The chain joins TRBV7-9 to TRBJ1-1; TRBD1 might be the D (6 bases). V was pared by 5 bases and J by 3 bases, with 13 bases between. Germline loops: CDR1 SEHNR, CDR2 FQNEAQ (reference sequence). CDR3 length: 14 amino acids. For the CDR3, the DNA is TGTGCCAGCAGCCCCGGGAGGGGGGACACTGAAGCTTTCTTT. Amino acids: CASSPGRGDTEAFF.

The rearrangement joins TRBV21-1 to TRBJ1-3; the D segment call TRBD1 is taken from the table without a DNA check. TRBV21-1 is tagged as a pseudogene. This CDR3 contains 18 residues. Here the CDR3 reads CASSKWGTGKLCGNTIYF. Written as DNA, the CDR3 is TGTGCCAGCAGCAAATGGGGGACAGGGAAATTGTGTGGAAACACCATATATTTT.

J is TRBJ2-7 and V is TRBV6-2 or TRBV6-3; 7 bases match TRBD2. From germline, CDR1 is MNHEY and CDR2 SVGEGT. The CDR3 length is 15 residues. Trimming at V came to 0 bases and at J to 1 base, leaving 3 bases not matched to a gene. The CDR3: CASSYSGGGSYEQYF. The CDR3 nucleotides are TGTGCCAGCAGTTACTCGGGCGGGGGATCCTACGAGCAGTACTTC.

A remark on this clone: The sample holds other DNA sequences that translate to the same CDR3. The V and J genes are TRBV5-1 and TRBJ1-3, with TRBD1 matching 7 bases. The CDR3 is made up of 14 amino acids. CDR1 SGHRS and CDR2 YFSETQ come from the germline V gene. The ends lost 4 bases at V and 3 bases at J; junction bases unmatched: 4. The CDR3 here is CASSLGGDGNTIYF. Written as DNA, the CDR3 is TGCGCCAGCAGCCTAGGGGGCGATGGAAACACCATATATTTT.

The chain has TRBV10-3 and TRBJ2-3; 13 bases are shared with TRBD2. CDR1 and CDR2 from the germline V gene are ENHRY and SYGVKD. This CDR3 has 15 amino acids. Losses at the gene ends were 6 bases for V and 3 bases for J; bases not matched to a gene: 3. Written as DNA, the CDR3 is TGTGCCATCAGGGGGACTAGCGGGGTAACAGATACGCAGTATTTT. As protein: CAIRGTSGVTDTQYF.

The CDR3 reads CASSLEVGGNYGYTF. The DNA for the CDR3 is TGTGCCAGCAGCTTAGAGGTTGGGGGGAACTATGGCTACACCTTC. The chain is built from TRBV7-2 and TRBJ1-2; tentative D call: TRBD1 (5 bases). The germline V gene encodes CDR1 SGHTA and CDR2 FQGNSA. V was clipped by 1 base and J by 2 bases, with 11 bases between them. The CDR3 is 15 amino acids.

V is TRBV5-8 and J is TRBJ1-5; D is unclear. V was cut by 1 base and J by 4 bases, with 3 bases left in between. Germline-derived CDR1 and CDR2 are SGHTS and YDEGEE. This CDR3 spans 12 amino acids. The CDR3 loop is CASSLYNQPQHF. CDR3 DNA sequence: TGTGCCAGCAGCTTGTATAATCAGCCCCAGCATTTT. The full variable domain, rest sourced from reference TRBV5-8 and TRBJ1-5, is EAGVTQSPTHLIKTRGQQATLRCSPISGHTSVYWYQQALGLGLQFLLWYDEGEERNRGNFPPRFSGRQFPNYSSELNVNALELEDSALYLCASSLYNQPQHFGDGTRLSIL.

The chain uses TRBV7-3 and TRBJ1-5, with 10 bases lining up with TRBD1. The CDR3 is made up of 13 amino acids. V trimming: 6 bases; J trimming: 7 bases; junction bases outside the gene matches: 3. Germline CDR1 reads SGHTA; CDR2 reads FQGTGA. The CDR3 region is CASSWTGGQPQHF. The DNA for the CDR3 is TGTGCCAGCAGTTGGACAGGGGGACAGCCCCAGCATTTT.

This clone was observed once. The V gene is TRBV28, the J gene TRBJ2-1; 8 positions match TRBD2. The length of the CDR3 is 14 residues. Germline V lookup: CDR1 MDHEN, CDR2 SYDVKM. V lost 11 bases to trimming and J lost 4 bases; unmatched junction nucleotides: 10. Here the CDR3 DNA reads TGTGCCGCGTGGGCTAGCGGGCTTTACAATGAGCAGTTCTTC. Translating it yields CAAWASGLYNEQFF.

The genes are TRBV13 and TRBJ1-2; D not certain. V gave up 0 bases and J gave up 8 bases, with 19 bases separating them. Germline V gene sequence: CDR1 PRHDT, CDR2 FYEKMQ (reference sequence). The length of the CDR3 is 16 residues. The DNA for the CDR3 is TGTGCCAGCAGCTTAGGCCGACGGGTAAGAACGGGAGGCTACACCTTC. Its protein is CASSLGRRVRTGGYTF.

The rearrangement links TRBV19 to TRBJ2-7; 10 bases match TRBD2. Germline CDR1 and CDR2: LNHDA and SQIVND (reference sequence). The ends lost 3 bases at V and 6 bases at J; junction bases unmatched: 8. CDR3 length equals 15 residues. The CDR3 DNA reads TGTGCCAGTAGTATCGTCAGCGGGAGGGCCGGCGAGCAGTACTTC. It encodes CASSIVSGRAGEQYF.